The present T cell receptor beta chain was sequenced within a study of blood T cell repertoires in COVID-19. The overall study: The origin of the acute and convalescent COVID-19 samples was the United States, Italy and Spain. From T cells, B-cell-depleted T cells, or PBMCs came the material, which was cDNA or gDNA.

The J segment lost 7 bases and the V segment lost 4 bases, leaving 8 bases of the junction unmatched. This CDR3 has 15 amino acids. Germline CDR1 reads SGHTS; CDR2 reads YDEGEE. Per the authors' pipeline: Reference gene primer amplification gave estimated nucleated cell counts. Generated by immunoSEQ multiplex PCR, the TCRdb table keeps only in-frame clones and is missing some. V and J calls and clone size follow that table, whereas D and trimming were derived from the DNA. The sample lists approximately 330,000 clones, approximately 90% occurring once. It was during active infection that Seattle patients were enrolled and then longitudinally followed.

The chain employs TRBV5-8 and TRBJ1-6, with TRBD1 matching 7 bases. Specimen: peripheral blood. This clonotype was sampled from a man in his thirties or forties with COVID-19, enrolled during active disease. CDR3 DNA: TGTGCCAGCAGCCGCGGACAGGCTCCAAATTCACCCCTCCACTTT. It specifies CASSRGQAPNSPLHF. Variable domain in full (rest from reference TRBV5-8 and TRBJ1-6): EAGVTQSPTHLIKTRGQQATLRCSPISGHTSVYWYQQALGLGLQFLLWYDEGEERNRGNFPPRFSGRQFPNYSSELNVNALELEDSALYLCASSRGQAPNSPLHFGNGTRLTVT.